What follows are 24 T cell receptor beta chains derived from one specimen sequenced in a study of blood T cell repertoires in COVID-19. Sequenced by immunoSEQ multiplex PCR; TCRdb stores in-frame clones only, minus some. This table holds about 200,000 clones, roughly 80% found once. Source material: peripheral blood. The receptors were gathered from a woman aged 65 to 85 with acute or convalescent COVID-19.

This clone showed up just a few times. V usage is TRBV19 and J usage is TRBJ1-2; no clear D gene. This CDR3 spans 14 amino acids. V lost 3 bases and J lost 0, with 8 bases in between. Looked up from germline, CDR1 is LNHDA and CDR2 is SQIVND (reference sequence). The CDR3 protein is CASSIDTTNYGYTF. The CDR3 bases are TGTGCCAGTAGTATTGACACAACTAACTATGGCTACACCTTC.

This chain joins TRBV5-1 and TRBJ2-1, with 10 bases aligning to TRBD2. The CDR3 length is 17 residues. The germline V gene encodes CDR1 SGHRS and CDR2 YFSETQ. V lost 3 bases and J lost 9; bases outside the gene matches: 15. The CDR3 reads CASSSQSSSGRASEQFF. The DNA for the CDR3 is TGCGCCAGCAGCTCACAATCTTCAAGCGGGAGGGCCAGTGAGCAGTTCTTC.

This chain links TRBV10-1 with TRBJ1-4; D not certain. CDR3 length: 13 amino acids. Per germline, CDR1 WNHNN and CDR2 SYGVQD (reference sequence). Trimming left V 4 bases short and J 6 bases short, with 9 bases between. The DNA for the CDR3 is TGCGCCAGCAGTGGACAAGCGGATGAAAAACTGTTTTTT. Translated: CASSGQADEKLFF.

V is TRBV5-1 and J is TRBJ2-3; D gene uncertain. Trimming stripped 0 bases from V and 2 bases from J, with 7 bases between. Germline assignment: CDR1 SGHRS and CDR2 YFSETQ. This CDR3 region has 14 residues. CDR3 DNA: TGCGCCAGCAGCTTGGTCCAAGCCACAGATACGCAGTATTTT. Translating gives CASSLVQATDTQYF.

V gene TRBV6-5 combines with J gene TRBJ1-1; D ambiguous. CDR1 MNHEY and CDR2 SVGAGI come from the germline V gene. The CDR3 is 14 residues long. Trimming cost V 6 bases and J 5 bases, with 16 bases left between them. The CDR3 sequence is CASSLLAGGTEAFF. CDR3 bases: TGTGCCAGCAGCCTCCTCGCAGGTGGAACTGAAGCTTTCTTT.

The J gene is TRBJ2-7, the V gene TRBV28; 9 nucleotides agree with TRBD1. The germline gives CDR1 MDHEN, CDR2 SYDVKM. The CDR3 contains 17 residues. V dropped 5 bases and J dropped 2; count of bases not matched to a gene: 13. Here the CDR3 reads CASSAPGGDREPYEQYF. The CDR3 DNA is TGTGCCAGCAGTGCCCCCGGCGGGGACAGGGAGCCCTACGAGCAGTACTTC.

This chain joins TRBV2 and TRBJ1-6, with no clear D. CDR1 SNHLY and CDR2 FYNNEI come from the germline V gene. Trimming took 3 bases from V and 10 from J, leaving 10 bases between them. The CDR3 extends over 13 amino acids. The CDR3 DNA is TGTGCCAGCAGTGAGCGGGAGAACTCACCCCTCCACTTT. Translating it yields CASSERENSPLHF.

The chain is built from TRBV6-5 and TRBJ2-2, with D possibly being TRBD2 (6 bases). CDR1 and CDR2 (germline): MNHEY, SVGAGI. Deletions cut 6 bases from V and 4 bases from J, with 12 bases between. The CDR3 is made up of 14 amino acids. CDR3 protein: CASRVSAGTGELFF. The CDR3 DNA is TGTGCCAGCAGGGTTTCAGCGGGCACCGGGGAGCTGTTTTTT.

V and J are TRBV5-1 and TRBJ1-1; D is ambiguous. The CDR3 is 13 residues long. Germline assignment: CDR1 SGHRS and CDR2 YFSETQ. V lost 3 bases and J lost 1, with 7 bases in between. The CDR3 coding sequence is TGCGCCAGCAGCTCCGGGTCGAACACTGAAGCTTTCTTT. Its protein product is CASSSGSNTEAFF.

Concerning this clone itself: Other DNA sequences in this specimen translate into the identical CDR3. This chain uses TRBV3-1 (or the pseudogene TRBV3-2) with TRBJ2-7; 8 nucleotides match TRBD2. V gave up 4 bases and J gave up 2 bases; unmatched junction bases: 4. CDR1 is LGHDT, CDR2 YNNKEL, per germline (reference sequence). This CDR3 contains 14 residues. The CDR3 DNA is TGTGCCAGCAGCCCGGGACTAGGGACCTACGAGCAGTACTTC. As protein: CASSPGLGTYEQYF.

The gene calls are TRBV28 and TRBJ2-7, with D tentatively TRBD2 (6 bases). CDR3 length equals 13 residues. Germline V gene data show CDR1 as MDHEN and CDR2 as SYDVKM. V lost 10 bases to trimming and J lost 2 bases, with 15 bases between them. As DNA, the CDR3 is TGTGCCACCGCTGGGGACTCGACCTACGAGCAGTACTTC. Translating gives CATAGDSTYEQYF. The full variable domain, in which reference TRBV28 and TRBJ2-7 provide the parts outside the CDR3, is DVKVTQSSRYLVKRTGEKVFLECVQDMDHENMFWYRQDPGLGLRLIYFSYDVKMKEKGDIPEGYSVSREKKERFSLILESASTNQTSMYLCATAGDSTYEQYFGPGTRLTVT.

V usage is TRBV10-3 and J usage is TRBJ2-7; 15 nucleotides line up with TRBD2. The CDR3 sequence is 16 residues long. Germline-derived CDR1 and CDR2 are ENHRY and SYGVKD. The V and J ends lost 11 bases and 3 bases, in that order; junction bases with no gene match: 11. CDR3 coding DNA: TGTGCCGCGAAACCAGGACTAGCGGGAGGGGACTACGAGCAGTACTTC. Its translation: CAAKPGLAGGDYEQYF.

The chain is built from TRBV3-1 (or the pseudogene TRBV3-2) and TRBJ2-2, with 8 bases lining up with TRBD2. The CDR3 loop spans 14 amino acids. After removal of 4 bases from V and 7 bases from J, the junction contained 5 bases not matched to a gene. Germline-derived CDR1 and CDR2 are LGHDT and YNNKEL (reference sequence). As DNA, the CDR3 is TGTGCCAGCAGCCCGGGAGGGGGAAGCGGGGAGCTGTTTTTT. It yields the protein CASSPGGGSGELFF.

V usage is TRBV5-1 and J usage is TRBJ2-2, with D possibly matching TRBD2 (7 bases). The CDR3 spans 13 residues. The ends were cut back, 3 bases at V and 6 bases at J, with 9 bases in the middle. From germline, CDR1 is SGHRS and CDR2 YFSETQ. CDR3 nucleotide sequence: TGCGCCAGCAGCTGGGGGGGCGCCGGGGAGCTGTTTTTT. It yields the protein CASSWGGAGELFF.

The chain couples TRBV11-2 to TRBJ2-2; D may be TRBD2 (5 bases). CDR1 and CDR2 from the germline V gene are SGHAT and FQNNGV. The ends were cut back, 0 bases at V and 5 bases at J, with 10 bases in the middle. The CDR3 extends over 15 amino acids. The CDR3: CASSLDYGKTGELFF. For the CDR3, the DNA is TGTGCCAGCAGCTTAGACTACGGGAAAACCGGGGAGCTGTTTTTT.

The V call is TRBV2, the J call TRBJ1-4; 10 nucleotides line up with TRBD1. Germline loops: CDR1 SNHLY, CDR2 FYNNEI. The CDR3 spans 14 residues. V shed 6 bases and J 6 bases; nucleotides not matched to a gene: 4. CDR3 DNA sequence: TGTGCCAGCAGGGATGGGACAGGGGATGAAAAACTGTTTTTT. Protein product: CASRDGTGDEKLFF.

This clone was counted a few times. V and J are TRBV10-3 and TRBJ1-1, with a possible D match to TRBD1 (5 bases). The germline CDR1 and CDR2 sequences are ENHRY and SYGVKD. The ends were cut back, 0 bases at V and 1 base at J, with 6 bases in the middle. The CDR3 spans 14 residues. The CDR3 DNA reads TGTGCCATCAGTGAGTCGCAGGGGAACACTGAAGCTTTCTTT. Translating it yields CAISESQGNTEAFF.

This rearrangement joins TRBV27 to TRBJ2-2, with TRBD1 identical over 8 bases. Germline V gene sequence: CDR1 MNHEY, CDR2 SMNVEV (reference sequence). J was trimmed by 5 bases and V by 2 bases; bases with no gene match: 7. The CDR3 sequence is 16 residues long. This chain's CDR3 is CASSLMPRGRTGELFF. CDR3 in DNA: TGTGCCAGCAGTTTAATGCCCAGGGGGCGAACCGGGGAGCTGTTTTTT.

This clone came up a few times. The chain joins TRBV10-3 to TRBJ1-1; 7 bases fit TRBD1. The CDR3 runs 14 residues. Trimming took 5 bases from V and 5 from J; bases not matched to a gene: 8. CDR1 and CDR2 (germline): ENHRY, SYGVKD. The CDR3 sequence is CAISSDRDGTEAFF. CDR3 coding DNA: TGTGCCATCAGTTCAGACAGGGATGGGACTGAAGCTTTCTTT.

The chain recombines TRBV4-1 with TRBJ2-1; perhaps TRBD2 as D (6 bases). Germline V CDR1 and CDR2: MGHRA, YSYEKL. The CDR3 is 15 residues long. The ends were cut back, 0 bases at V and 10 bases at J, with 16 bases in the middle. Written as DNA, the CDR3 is TGCGCCAGCAGCCAAGAGGCGGGATGGATTGAGGAGCAGTTCTTC. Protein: CASSQEAGWIEEQFF.

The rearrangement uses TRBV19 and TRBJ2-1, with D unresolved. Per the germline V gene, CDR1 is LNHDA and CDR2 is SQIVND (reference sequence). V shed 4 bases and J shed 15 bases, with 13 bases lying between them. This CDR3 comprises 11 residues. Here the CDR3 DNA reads TGTGCCAGTAGTAGCGGAGCTCTGCGGTTCTTC. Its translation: CASSSGALRFF.

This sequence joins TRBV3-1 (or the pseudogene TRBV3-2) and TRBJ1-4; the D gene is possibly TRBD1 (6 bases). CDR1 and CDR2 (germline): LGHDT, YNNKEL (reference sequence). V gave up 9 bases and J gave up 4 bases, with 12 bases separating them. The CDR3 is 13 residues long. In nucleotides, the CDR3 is TGTGCCAGTTCTGACAGGATTAATGAAAAACTGTTTTTT. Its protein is CASSDRINEKLFF.

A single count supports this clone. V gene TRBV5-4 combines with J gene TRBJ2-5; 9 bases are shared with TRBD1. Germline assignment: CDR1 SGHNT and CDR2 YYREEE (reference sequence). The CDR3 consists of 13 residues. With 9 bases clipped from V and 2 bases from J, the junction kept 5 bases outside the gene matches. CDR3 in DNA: TGTGCCAACCGAGACAGGGGGCAAGAGACCCAGTACTTC. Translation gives CANRDRGQETQYF.

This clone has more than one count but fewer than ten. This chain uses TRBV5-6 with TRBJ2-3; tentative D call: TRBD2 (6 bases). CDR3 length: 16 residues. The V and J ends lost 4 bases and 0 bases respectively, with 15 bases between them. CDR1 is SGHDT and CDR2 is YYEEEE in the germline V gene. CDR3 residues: CASSPLAGLSTDTQYF. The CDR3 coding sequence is TGTGCCAGCAGCCCCCTCGCGGGACTTAGCACAGATACGCAGTATTTT.